The subject of this entry is one T cell receptor (beta chain). Its antigen is undetermined. TCRdb re-called the 5' RACE reads with MiXCR, one entry per CDR3 protein. This table holds some 320,000 distinct CDR3 sequences, 8.5% to 10% found once. This record comes from a study of T cells after yellow fever vaccination. At the level of the study: It was SMART-Seq v4 Ultra Low Input that prepared the fractions with low cell numbers. Study results and limitations: CD4 and CD8 compartments shared a small share of clonotypes, likely from convergent recombination.

The germline V gene has CDR1 SGHRS and CDR2 YFSETQ. The CDR3 sequence is 16 residues long. Trimming at V came to 1 base and at J to 1 base, leaving 4 bases not matched to a gene. This chain joins TRBV5-1 and TRBJ2-5; the match to TRBD2 covers 10 bases. Sequencing was performed on PBMCs, taken on the day of the first yellow fever vaccination. The sequence was obtained from a young man who received the YFV17D yellow fever vaccine. DNA of the CDR3: TGCGCCAGCAGCTTGAACCTAGCGGGGGTCCAAGAGACCCAGTACTTC. This translates into CASSLNLAGVQETQYF.